This TCR beta chain was sequenced during a study of blood T cell repertoires in COVID-19. Turning to the study itself: Collection of acute and convalescent COVID-19 samples took place in the United States, Italy and Spain. The analysed material was cDNA or gDNA that came from T cells, B-cell-depleted T cells, or PBMCs.

Germline V gives CDR1 LNHDA, CDR2 SQIVND (reference sequence). This CDR3 spans 14 amino acids. Trimming cost V 1 base and J 7 bases, with 11 bases left between them. Repertoires were generated with immunoSEQ multiplex PCR, while TCRdb's copy carries only in-frame clones and drops some. This sample has 250,000 to 350,000 clones, with approximately 89% found just once. The clonotype originates from a woman in her twenties or thirties with COVID-19, enrolled during active disease. The chain joins TRBV19 to TRBJ1-5; tentative D call: TRBD1 (5 bases). The sample was peripheral blood. Here the CDR3 reads CASSIGPGGQPQHF. The DNA for the CDR3 is TGTGCCAGTAGTATAGGACCGGGGGGACAGCCCCAGCATTTT.